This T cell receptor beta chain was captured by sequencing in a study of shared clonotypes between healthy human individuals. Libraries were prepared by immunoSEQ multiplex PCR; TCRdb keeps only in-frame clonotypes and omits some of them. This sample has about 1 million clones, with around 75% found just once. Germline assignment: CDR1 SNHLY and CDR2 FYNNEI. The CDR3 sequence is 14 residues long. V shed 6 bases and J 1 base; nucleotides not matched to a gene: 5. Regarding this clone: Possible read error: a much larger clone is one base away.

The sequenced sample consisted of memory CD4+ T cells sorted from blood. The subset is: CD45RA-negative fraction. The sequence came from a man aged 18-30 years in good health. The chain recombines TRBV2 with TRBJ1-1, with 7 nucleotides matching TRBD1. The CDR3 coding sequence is TGTGCCAGCAGCTCGGGACAGCCGAACACTGAAGCTTTCTTT. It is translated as CASSSGQPNTEAFF.